The 24 T cell receptor beta chains reported below all come from one sample, sequenced in a study of CD8 T cells in ankylosing spondylitis (TCRdb year 2017). Libraries were built with 5' RACE. TCRdb lists the instrument as Illumina HiSeq 2500. Starting from the raw public reads, TCRdb applied fastp trimming at Q25, assembled clones with MiXCR and retained in-frame beta chains. When rows share a CDR3 protein, they turn into one entry using the most common DNA and genes. The sample has around 340,000 distinct CDR3 sequences on record, over 12% of them singletons. Together, the top ten hold 0.95% to 1.4% of the sample. The sequenced sample was blood, either unsorted or a sorted T cell fraction (not recorded which). The receptors were sampled from a male donor with ankylosing spondylitis or in good health (not recorded which).

A few counts support this clonotype. This rearrangement joins TRBV10-1 to TRBJ2-2; 11 nucleotides match TRBD1. Trimming cost V 7 bases and J 3 bases; bases outside gene matches: 1. The CDR3 extends over 14 amino acids. Per germline, CDR1 WNHNN and CDR2 SYGVQD (reference sequence). In DNA form, the CDR3 reads TGCGCCAGCAAGGGACAGGGGGACACCGGGGAGCTGTTTTTT. Translating it yields CASKGQGDTGELFF.

Only a few counts were recorded for this clonotype. This chain uses TRBV4-2 with TRBJ2-1; no firm D call. This CDR3 comprises 13 residues. V lost 4 bases and J 8 bases, leaving 12 bases between the germline ends. Germline V gives CDR1 LGHNA, CDR2 YNFKEQ. This CDR3 is CASSRIGGDEQFF. The CDR3 DNA reads TGTGCCAGCAGCCGGATCGGTGGAGATGAGCAGTTCTTC.

Many counts were recorded for this clonotype. The chain joins TRBV5-1 to TRBJ2-5; D is perhaps TRBD1 (6 bases). Trimming removed 1 base at V and 4 bases at J, with 8 bases between. The CDR3 is 13 residues long. Germline CDR1 reads SGHRS; CDR2 reads YFSETQ. The CDR3 region is CASSLQGRETQYF. The CDR3 DNA reads TGCGCCAGCAGCTTGCAGGGGCGAGAGACCCAGTACTTC. The full variable domain, completed using reference TRBV5-1 and TRBJ2-5, is KAGVTQTPRYLIKTRGQQVTLSCSPISGHRSVSWYQQTPGQGLQFLFEYFSETQRNKGNFPGRFSGRQFSNSRSEMNVSTLELGDSALYLCASSLQGRETQYFGPGTRLLVL.

The genes are TRBV12-3 or TRBV12-4 and TRBJ2-1, with 10 bases identical to TRBD2. V shed 2 bases, J shed 5 bases, and the junction held 3 bases outside the gene matches. This CDR3 has 15 residues. CDR3 in DNA: TGTGCCAGCAGTTTATTACTAGCGGGACACAATGAGCAGTTCTTC. Translating it yields CASSLLLAGHNEQFF.

The chain combines TRBV5-1 with TRBJ2-7; D may be TRBD1 (6 bases). The CDR3 has 15 amino acids. V lost 5 bases and J 3 bases, leaving 18 bases between the germline ends. The germline V gene has CDR1 SGHRS and CDR2 YFSETQ. The CDR3 coding sequence is TGCGCCAGCAGACCAGGACAGCCCAGCGGCTACGAGCAGTACTTC. Protein: CASRPGQPSGYEQYF. Looking up the rest from reference TRBV5-1 and TRBJ2-7 gives the full variable domain: KAGVTQTPRYLIKTRGQQVTLSCSPISGHRSVSWYQQTPGQGLQFLFEYFSETQRNKGNFPGRFSGRQFSNSRSEMNVSTLELGDSALYLCASRPGQPSGYEQYFGPGTRLTVT.

This rearrangement joins TRBV2 to TRBJ1-1, with TRBD1 matching 7 bases. CDR1 is SNHLY, CDR2 FYNNEI, per germline. The CDR3 is 14 amino acids. With V trimmed by 4 bases and J by 0 bases, 2 bases remained unmatched. The CDR3 coding sequence is TGTGCCAGCAGTGCGGACAGGTTGAACACTGAAGCTTTCTTT. It translates to CASSADRLNTEAFF.

This clonotype occurred a few times. This chain links TRBV24-1 with TRBJ2-1; no definite D call. CDR3 length: 15 residues. Germline values: CDR1 KGHDR, CDR2 SFDVKD. Trimming cost V 0 bases and J 2 bases, with 7 bases left between them. This chain's CDR3 is CATSDLADPYNEQFF. The CDR3, as DNA: TGTGCCACCAGTGATTTGGCAGATCCCTACAATGAGCAGTTCTTC.

There are a few counts of this clonotype. The chain carries TRBV20-1 and TRBJ2-1, with 13 bases fitting TRBD2. The CDR3 extends over 14 amino acids. Germline values: CDR1 DFQATT, CDR2 SNEGSKA (reference sequence). Losses at the gene ends were 4 bases for V and 6 bases for J; bases not matched to a gene: 3. The CDR3 protein is CSATGTSGTNEQFF. The CDR3, as DNA: TGCAGTGCTACCGGGACTAGCGGGACCAATGAGCAGTTCTTC.

The sample holds a few counts of this clonotype. V is TRBV12-3 or TRBV12-4 and J is TRBJ1-5; a weak D match, TRBD1 (5 bases). This CDR3 region has 16 residues. Deletions cut 6 bases from V and 2 bases from J, with 17 bases between. The CDR3 sequence: CASRTGRSGGNQPQHF. The CDR3 DNA reads as TGTGCCAGCAGGACGGGGCGGTCGGGTGGCAATCAGCCCCAGCATTTT.

In its sample, this clonotype was seen a few times. The rearrangement uses TRBV10-3 and TRBJ2-7; TRBD2 aligns across 10 bases. The germline V gene has CDR1 ENHRY and CDR2 SYGVKD. The CDR3 length is 16 residues. The trim removed 6 bases at V and 3 bases at J, leaving 11 bases unmatched. CDR3 sequence: CAISSVASGSYYEQYF. CDR3 DNA: TGTGCCATCAGCTCGGTTGCTAGCGGGAGCTACTACGAGCAGTACTTC.

This chain uses TRBV6-5 with TRBJ2-3; 7 positions match TRBD2. This CDR3 is built from 16 residues. In germline, CDR1 is MNHEY, CDR2 SVGAGI. V dropped 2 bases and J dropped 4; count of bases not matched to a gene: 9. The CDR3 reads CASSYVSRTSSDTQYF. DNA of the CDR3: TGTGCCAGCAGTTACGTTTCTCGGACTAGTTCAGATACGCAGTATTTT.

This clonotype showed up many times. The V call is TRBV12-3 or TRBV12-4, the J call TRBJ1-2; D ambiguous. The length of the CDR3 is 13 residues. Trimming pared 5 bases from V and 4 bases from J, leaving 11 bases between. The CDR3 DNA follows: TGTGCCAGCAGTCCTCAGATAAGCTATGGCTACACCTTC. Protein product: CASSPQISYGYTF.

The V and J genes are TRBV20-1 and TRBJ2-1; perhaps D is TRBD1 or TRBD2 (5 bases each). Deletions cut 1 base from V and 0 bases from J, with 13 bases between. Germline CDR1 DFQATT, CDR2 SNEGSKA (reference sequence). The CDR3 has 16 amino acids. The CDR3 DNA is TGCAGTGCTAGAGCCCTGGGACGGGACTCCTACAATGAGCAGTTCTTC. Its protein is CSARALGRDSYNEQFF.

The chain employs TRBV12-3 or TRBV12-4 and TRBJ2-3; 12 bases map to TRBD2. J gave up 7 bases and V 6 bases, and 8 bases lay outside the gene matches. CDR3 length equals 15 residues. The CDR3 loop is CASSPRTSGMNTQYF. CDR3 nucleotides: TGTGCCAGCAGCCCTAGGACTAGCGGGATGAATACGCAGTATTTT.

This chain uses TRBV19 with TRBJ2-7, with D unclear. The V and J ends lost 6 bases and 0 bases respectively, with 12 bases between them. Germline values: CDR1 LNHDA, CDR2 SQIVND (reference sequence). The length of the CDR3 is 14 residues. The CDR3 DNA sequence: TGTGCCAGTAGCCTCCGCGAGAGCTCCTACGAGCAGTACTTC. Encoded protein: CASSLRESSYEQYF.

This rearrangement joins TRBV7-2 to TRBJ2-6, with 8 bases aligning to TRBD1. V shed 5 bases, J shed 3 bases, and the junction held 6 bases outside the gene matches. This CDR3 region has 16 residues. Germline V CDR1 and CDR2: SGHTA, FQGNSA. In DNA, the CDR3 is TGTGCCAGCAGCCACAGGACAGGGAATGGGGCCAACGTCCTGACTTTC. Translated: CASSHRTGNGANVLTF.

This clonotype was found a few times. The chain combines TRBV2 with TRBJ2-3; 11 bases line up with TRBD2. CDR1 is SNHLY and CDR2 is FYNNEI in the germline V gene. J lost 5 bases, V lost 1 base, and 5 bases had no gene match. This CDR3 is 16 amino acids long. In DNA form, the CDR3 reads TGTGCCAGCAGTGAAGGACTAGCGGGGCTAAAAGATACGCAGTATTTT. Protein: CASSEGLAGLKDTQYF. The full variable domain, rest sourced from reference TRBV2 and TRBJ2-3, is EPEVTQTPSHQVTQMGQEVILRCVPISNHLYFYWYRQILGQKVEFLVSFYNNEISEKSEIFDDQFSVERPDGSNFTLKIRSTKLEDSAMYFCASSEGLAGLKDTQYFGPGTRLTVL.

This clonotype has only a few counts. The chain couples TRBV20-1 to TRBJ2-3; D possibly matches TRBD1 or TRBD2 (5 bases each). Germline values: CDR1 DFQATT, CDR2 SNEGSKA (reference sequence). V was clipped by 1 base and J by 2 bases, with 10 bases between them. The CDR3 extends over 14 amino acids. CDR3 sequence (DNA): TGCAGTGCTAGAGGTGGGGACCCCACAGATACGCAGTATTTT. It encodes CSARGGDPTDTQYF.

This clonotype has ten or more counts. The chain is built from TRBV5-1 and TRBJ1-5; 9 nucleotides line up with TRBD1. Germline V CDR1 and CDR2: SGHRS, YFSETQ. The CDR3 length is 16 residues. With 1 base clipped from V and 2 bases from J, the junction kept 4 bases outside the gene matches. CDR3 nucleotide sequence: TGCGCCAGCAGCTTGACAGGGGGCAAGGGCAATCAGCCCCAGCATTTT. This translates into CASSLTGGKGNQPQHF.

This clonotype was seen more than once but under ten times. The gene calls are TRBV4-2 and TRBJ2-7; D is unresolved. Trimming removed 4 bases from V and 3 bases from J, with 13 bases in between. This CDR3 comprises 14 residues. Per the germline V gene, CDR1 is LGHNA and CDR2 is YNFKEQ. Here the CDR3 DNA reads TGTGCCAGCAGCCTGCGCCCAGACTTCTACGAGCAGTACTTC. Residues: CASSLRPDFYEQYF.

This clonotype has just a few counts. V usage is TRBV4-1 and J usage is TRBJ1-2, with D unclear. The CDR3 totals 16 residues. V lost 1 base, J lost 1 base, and 13 bases lay in between. Germline V CDR1 and CDR2: MGHRA, YSYEKL. The CDR3 here is CASSQGPGNLNYGYTF. In DNA form, the CDR3 reads TGCGCCAGCAGCCAAGGGCCCGGCAACCTTAACTATGGCTACACCTTC.

This clonotype was seen ten or more times. V is TRBV10-2 and J is TRBJ2-5, with TRBD2 matching over 7 bases. The CDR3 contains 12 residues. Per the germline V gene, CDR1 is WSHSY and CDR2 is SAAADI. Trimming at V came to 4 bases and at J to 5 bases, leaving 1 base not matched to a gene. This chain's CDR3 is CASSGGGETQYF. The CDR3 DNA is TGCGCCAGCAGTGGGGGGGGTGAGACCCAGTACTTC.

This clonotype was detected only a few times. The chain combines TRBV11-2 with TRBJ2-6; D possibly matches TRBD1 or TRBD2 (5 bases each). Per germline, CDR1 SGHAT and CDR2 FQNNGV. The germline V and J ends were trimmed by 4 bases and 0 bases, with 10 bases remaining between them. This CDR3 contains 16 residues. The CDR3 loop is CASSYPGPSGANVLTF. DNA of the CDR3: TGTGCCAGCAGCTATCCGGGACCCTCTGGGGCCAACGTCCTGACTTTC.

The V call is TRBV12-3 or TRBV12-4, the J call TRBJ2-7; 11 bases map to TRBD2. This CDR3 has 16 amino acids. V gave up 5 bases and J gave up 2 bases; unmatched junction bases: 8. The CDR3 nucleotides read TGTGCCAGCAGTGCCATAGCGGGAGGGGAACCCTACGAGCAGTACTTC. It specifies CASSAIAGGEPYEQYF.